This T cell receptor (beta chain) stems from a study of cytomegalovirus exposure and HLA in healthy donors (dated by TCRdb to about 2017). Concerning the study at large: According to a later analysis, the 120 validation repertoires were produced on the same platform as the 600 to 850 repertoires of the first cohort. The study aimed to test whether signatures of past pathogen exposure could be identified by cataloging public T cell receptors. Along with the approximately 700-subject first cohort, a separate validation cohort of roughly 110 different subjects was used. To predict cytomegalovirus infection status, the study combined high-throughput TCR immunosequencing, statistical association of individual TCRs with disease status, and machine learning.

Library preparation employed the immunoSEQ multiplex PCR assay. In the original analysis: A statistical classification framework was developed to diagnose cytomegalovirus status using the catalog of TCR beta chain sequences. This immuneACCESS table, as held by TCRdb, lists in-frame sequences with V and J called but not all clones. Of the missing ones, under half trace to an unresolved V gene in checked studies; the others have no known cause. V, J and clone size derive from that table, while D and trimming were established from the DNA sequence. The sample table records approximately 150,000 clones; 85% to 90% of these occur just once. The top ten hold about 3.5% of the sample. Inclusive of the bounding cysteine and phenylalanine, the CDR3 is 17 residues long. The CDR3 DNA has 51 bases and is translated from base 1. Trimming leaves V shorter by 3 bases and J shorter by 8 bases, with the junction holding 10 bases beyond the gene matches. CDR1 and CDR2, looked up from the germline V gene, are SGDLS and YYNGEE.

The donors belonged to the validation cohort of approximately 130 subjects, which was separate from the approximately 700-subject first cohort. Comments on this clone: The target of this receptor is not known. Base qualities are not at hand, and no much larger clone is one base apart.

Points the paper makes about the study in general: A later analysis had no HLA typing for the validation cohort, so co-occurrence there was scored across all 130 or so repertoires. The authors suggested that the approach could potentially be extended to other disease states and immunological phenotypes. Most TCR sequences were observed very rarely across donors, whereas some public TCRs were present in many individuals. In a later analysis, TCRs clustered in the first cohort were found to also tend to co-occur in the approximately 110 validation repertoires, with 85% to 95% of cluster scores above 0. A total of roughly 160 TCR beta chains were listed by the study as associated with cytomegalovirus. Three of the identified cytomegalovirus-associated TCR beta chains were confirmed in vitro to be specific for cytomegalovirus antigens. Cytomegalovirus status was reported to be diagnosed by the classifier with high specificity and sensitivity in both the original and validation cohorts.

The source of this sequence is a woman younger than 35 in good health and CMV-seropositive. The rearrangement joined TRBV9 to TRBJ2-3; 15 bases in the junction line up with TRBD2. The sample comprised PBMCs. CDR3 loop: CASSEKRTSGRAATQYF. The base sequence is TGTGCCAGCAGCGAAAAGCGGACTAGCGGGAGGGCCGCTACGCAGTATTTT.